These 5 T cell receptor beta chains were sequenced from one sample in a study of shared clonotypes between healthy human individuals. Using immunoSEQ multiplex PCR, the repertoire was profiled, and TCRdb retains in-frame clones only, with some absent. The sample contains around 2.5 million clones, 80% to 95% of which appear only once. Sequencing was done on a sample of naive CD4+ T cells from PBMCs. Regarding subset: CD45RA+ positively selected. These receptors came from a young man in good health. Some clones in this sample may be carry-over from other donors' samples.

The chain uses TRBV2 and TRBJ1-2; D unresolved. The CDR3 covers 14 residues. V lost 7 bases, J lost 5 bases, and 17 bases lay in between. Looked up from germline, CDR1 is SNHLY and CDR2 is FYNNEI. The CDR3 DNA reads TGTGCCAGCAATCGGGTAATGGGCCGATATGGCTACACCTTC. Amino acids: CASNRVMGRYGYTF.

Of note for this clone: The identical CDR3 is also encoded by other nucleotide sequences in the sample. The chain recombines TRBV18 with TRBJ2-5, with D tentatively TRBD2 (5 bases). The CDR3 runs to 13 residues. The ends were cut back, 4 bases at V and 1 base at J, with 7 bases in the middle. CDR1 is KGHSH, CDR2 LQKENI, per germline. CDR3 in DNA: TGTGCCAGCTCACAAGGGAGCCAAGAGACCCAGTACTTC. Amino acids: CASSQGSQETQYF.

This clone was counted once. V and J are TRBV18 and TRBJ1-5; perhaps TRBD1 as D (5 bases). V was shortened by 3 bases and J by 2 bases, with 14 bases between the two germline ends. The CDR3 extends over 16 amino acids. CDR1 KGHSH and CDR2 LQKENI come from the germline V gene. As DNA, the CDR3 is TGTGCCAGCTCACCGGCGGGGGACCGAGGCAATCAGCCCCAGCATTTT. The encoded protein is CASSPAGDRGNQPQHF.

V is TRBV7-3 and J is TRBJ2-1; D gene unclear. In germline, CDR1 is SGHTA, CDR2 FQGTGA. V was shortened by 6 bases and J by 8 bases, with 17 bases between the two germline ends. This CDR3 has 14 amino acids. The CDR3 here is CASSYIVGWDEQFF. The CDR3 bases are TGTGCCAGCAGTTACATCGTTGGGTGGGATGAGCAGTTCTTC.

The CDR3 DNA follows: TGTGCCAGCAGTTTAGGTATGCAGCCCCAGCATTTT. This codes for CASSLGMQPQHF. The chain couples TRBV28 to TRBJ1-5, with no clear D. Looked up from germline, CDR1 is MDHEN and CDR2 is SYDVKM. The length of the CDR3 is 12 residues. The V end was cut by 2 bases, the J end by 7 bases, with 6 bases between. The full variable domain, completed using reference TRBV28 and TRBJ1-5, is DVKVTQSSRYLVKRTGEKVFLECVQDMDHENMFWYRQDPGLGLRLIYFSYDVKMKEKGDIPEGYSVSREKKERFSLILESASTNQTSMYLCASSLGMQPQHFGDGTRLSIL.